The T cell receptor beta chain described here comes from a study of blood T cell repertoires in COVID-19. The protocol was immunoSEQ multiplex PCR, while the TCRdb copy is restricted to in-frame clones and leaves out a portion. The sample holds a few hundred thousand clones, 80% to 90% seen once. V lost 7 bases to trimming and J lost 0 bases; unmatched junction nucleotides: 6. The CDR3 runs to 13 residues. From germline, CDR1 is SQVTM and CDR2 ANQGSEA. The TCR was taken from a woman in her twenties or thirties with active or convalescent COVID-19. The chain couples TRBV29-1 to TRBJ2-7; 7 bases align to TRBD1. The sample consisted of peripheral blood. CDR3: CSGTGTDSYEQYF. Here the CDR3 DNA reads TGCAGCGGGACCGGGACAGACTCCTACGAGCAGTACTTC.